This TCR beta chain was sequenced for a study of blood T cell repertoires in COVID-19. Background on the study: Sites in the United States, Italy and Spain provided acute and convalescent COVID-19 samples. T cells, B-cell-depleted T cells, or PBMCs supplied cDNA or gDNA.

Trimming cost V 5 bases and J 9 bases, with 11 bases left between them. CDR3 length: 12 residues. Germline V gene lookup returns CDR1 MDHEN and CDR2 SYDVKM. As handled by the study authors: Researchers report that nucleated cell counts were estimated from reference gene primer amplification. Only in-frame clones appear in the TCRdb table, and some are missing; sequencing was by immunoSEQ multiplex PCR. That table supplies the V and J calls and clone size; D and trimming were determined from the DNA. In the table there are approximately 120,000 clones, roughly 88% of which are singletons. The TCR sequence derives from an elderly woman with active or convalescent COVID-19. The chain couples TRBV28 to TRBJ2-1; D remains unclear. The sequenced sample was peripheral blood. This CDR3 is CASSKYNGEQFF. For the CDR3, the DNA is TGTGCCAGCAGTAAATACAATGGTGAGCAGTTCTTC.